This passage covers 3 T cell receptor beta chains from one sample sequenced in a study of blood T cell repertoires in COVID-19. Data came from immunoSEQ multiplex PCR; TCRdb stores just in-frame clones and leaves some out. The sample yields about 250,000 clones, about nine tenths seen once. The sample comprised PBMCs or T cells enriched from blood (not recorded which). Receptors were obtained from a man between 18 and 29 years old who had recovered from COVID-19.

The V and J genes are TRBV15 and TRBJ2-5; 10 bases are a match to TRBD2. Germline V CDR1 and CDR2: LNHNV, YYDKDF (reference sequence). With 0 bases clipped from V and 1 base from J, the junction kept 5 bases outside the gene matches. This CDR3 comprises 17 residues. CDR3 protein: CATSRDRSGGAQETQYF. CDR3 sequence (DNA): TGTGCCACCAGCAGAGATCGCAGCGGGGGGGCCCAAGAGACCCAGTACTTC. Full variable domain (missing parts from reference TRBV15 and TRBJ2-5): DAMVIQNPRYQVTQFGKPVTLSCSQTLNHNVMYWYQQKSSQAPKLLFHYYDKDFNNEADTPDNFQSRRPNTSFCFLDIRSPGLGDTAMYLCATSRDRSGGAQETQYFGPGTRLLVL.

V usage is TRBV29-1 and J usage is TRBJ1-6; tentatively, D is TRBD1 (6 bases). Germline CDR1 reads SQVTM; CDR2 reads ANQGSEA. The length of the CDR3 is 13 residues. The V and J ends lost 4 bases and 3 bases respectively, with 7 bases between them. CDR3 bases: TGCAGCGTTGGACAGGACTATAATTCACCCCTCCACTTT. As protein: CSVGQDYNSPLHF.

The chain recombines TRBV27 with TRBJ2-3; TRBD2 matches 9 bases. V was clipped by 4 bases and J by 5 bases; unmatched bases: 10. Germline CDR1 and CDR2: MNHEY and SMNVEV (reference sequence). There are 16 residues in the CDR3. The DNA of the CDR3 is TGTGCCAGCAGTTCTAGACTAGCGGTGGGAGAAGATACGCAGTATTTT. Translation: CASSSRLAVGEDTQYF.